This TCR beta chain was captured by sequencing in a study of T-cell memory formation after mild COVID-19. Across the study: Across donors, TCR clusters were largely donor specific.

Findings and limits, study-wide: Nothing showed for sure that second-wave clones peaking on day 37 were SARS-CoV-2 specific.

V lost 4 bases and J lost 2, with 15 bases in between. The germline V gene encodes CDR1 MGHRA and CDR2 YSYEKL. The CDR3 covers 15 residues. This clonotype was seen only a few times. The target antigen is unknown. MiXCR was run by TCRdb on the 5' RACE reads, yielding one entry per CDR3 protein. Among roughly 600,000 distinct CDR3 sequences, roughly 18% were seen once, and the ten largest hold 9.5% to 15%. The chain links TRBV4-1 to TRBJ2-7; D is perhaps TRBD1 or TRBD2 (6 bases each). The clonotype originates from an adult woman who had mild COVID-19 (a few samples of this study predate the infection). Cell type and time point are not known. Sequenced: PBMCs or a T cell subset sorted from them (not recorded which). Here the CDR3 reads CASSPWEGGTYEQYF. The CDR3 nucleotides are TGCGCCAGCAGCCCATGGGAAGGGGGGACCTACGAGCAGTACTTC.